The 16 T cell receptor beta chains presented below share a single source sample, sequenced in a study of cytotoxic CD8 clonotypes in ibrutinib-treated CLL. Method: immunoSEQ multiplex PCR; TCRdb's copy keeps in-frame clones and lacks some. The sample consists of approximately 25,000 clones, over 55% of them appearing once. The specimen comprised PBMCs, sampled after 12 months of ibrutinib treatment. These receptors all come from a human donor with chronic lymphocytic leukemia.

This clone was picked up one time. The rearrangement links TRBV5-1 to TRBJ2-1; D uncertain. There are 13 residues in the CDR3. V was clipped by 0 bases and J by 5 bases, with 6 bases between them. The germline V gene encodes CDR1 SGHRS and CDR2 YFSETQ. In nucleotides, the CDR3 is TGCGCCAGCAGCTTGGTTGCGCACAATGAGCAGTTCTTC. Its translation: CASSLVAHNEQFF.

The rearrangement joins TRBV7-2 to TRBJ2-5, with a possible D match to TRBD1 (6 bases). The V gene lost 1 base and the J gene lost 5 bases, with 14 bases spanning the gap. This CDR3 spans 15 amino acids. Looked up from germline, CDR1 is SGHTA and CDR2 is FQGNSA. CDR3 sequence (DNA): TGTGCCAGCAGCTTAGGACAGGCCATCCGGGAGACCCAGTACTTC. Its translation: CASSLGQAIRETQYF.

The chain has TRBV5-4 and TRBJ2-1; 10 bases fit TRBD2. CDR3 size: 16 residues. The germline CDR1 and CDR2 sequences are SGHNT and YYREEE (reference sequence). The J segment lost 9 bases and the V segment lost 4 bases, leaving 13 bases of the junction unmatched. The CDR3 loop reads CASSPHVRAGGGEQFF. Here the CDR3 DNA reads TGTGCCAGCAGCCCCCACGTTCGAGCGGGGGGGGGTGAGCAGTTCTTC.

The chain couples TRBV7-6 to TRBJ1-4; D is uncertain. The V gene lost 6 bases and the J gene lost 5 bases, with 25 bases spanning the gap. This CDR3 comprises 18 residues. Per the germline V gene, CDR1 is SGHVS and CDR2 is FNYEAQ. The CDR3 bases are TGTGCCAGCAGTCAAAGTTGGGGAGCAGGTTTCCTCAATGAAAAACTGTTTTTT. This codes for CASSQSWGAGFLNEKLFF.

This clone showed up just a few times. V gene TRBV28 combines with J gene TRBJ1-2; tentatively, D is TRBD1 (6 bases). Germline CDR1 and CDR2: MDHEN and SYDVKM. CDR3 length: 13 amino acids. V shed 8 bases and J shed 7 bases, with 17 bases lying between them. The CDR3 nucleotides are TGTGCCAGCTTACCCCAGGGGCCGTTTGGCTACACCTTC. This encodes CASLPQGPFGYTF.

J is TRBJ2-3 and V is TRBV18, with D perhaps matching TRBD2 (5 bases). Germline CDR1 is KGHSH and CDR2 is LQKENI. V was shortened by 3 bases and J by 0 bases, with 10 bases between the two germline ends. CDR3 length: 15 amino acids. CDR3 amino acids: CASSPREYSTDTQYF. For the CDR3, the DNA is TGTGCCAGCTCACCGAGGGAATATAGCACAGATACGCAGTATTTT.

This clone was seen a handful of times. The V gene is TRBV18, the J gene TRBJ1-1; the D is unclear. This CDR3 is built from 13 residues. The germline gives CDR1 KGHSH, CDR2 LQKENI. Trimming pared 3 bases from V and 1 base from J, leaving 6 bases between. CDR3: CASSPVQNTEAFF. In DNA, the CDR3 is TGTGCCAGCTCACCGGTTCAGAACACTGAAGCTTTCTTT.

CDR3 amino acids: CASSLQQGINEQYF. CDR3 sequence (DNA): TGTGCCAGCAGCTTACAACAGGGTATCAACGAGCAGTACTTC. The J gene is TRBJ2-7, the V gene TRBV11-2, with TRBD1 as a possible D gene (6 bases). Germline CDR1 and CDR2: SGHAT and FQNNGV. Deletions cut 2 bases from V and 5 bases from J, with 13 bases between. The CDR3 has 14 residues. Full variable domain (rest looked up from reference TRBV11-2 and TRBJ2-7): EAGVAQSPRYKIIEKRQSVAFWCNPISGHATLYWYQQILGQGPKLLIQFQNNGVVDDSQLPKDRFSAERLKGVDSTLKIQPAKLEDSAVYLCASSLQQGINEQYFGPGTRLTVT.

This clone was observed once. This chain connects TRBV30 to TRBJ1-2; weak D call: TRBD1 (5 bases). Germline lookup yields CDR1 GTSNPN and CDR2 SVGIG (reference sequence). The CDR3 length is 13 residues. The V and J ends lost 0 bases and 8 bases respectively, with 13 bases between them. In DNA, the CDR3 is TGTGCCTGGAGTGTTACGGGGCTGGGGGGCTACACCTTC. Its translation is CAWSVTGLGGYTF.

The chain carries TRBV5-1 and TRBJ1-1; 8 nucleotides match TRBD1. CDR1 SGHRS and CDR2 YFSETQ come from the germline V gene. The J segment lost 10 bases and the V segment lost 4 bases, leaving 12 bases of the junction unmatched. The CDR3 covers 14 residues. This chain's CDR3 is CASSPDGQGTSAFF. DNA for the CDR3: TGCGCCAGCAGCCCCGACGGACAGGGCACTTCAGCTTTCTTT.

V is TRBV7-3 and J is TRBJ2-4, with 8 nucleotides matching TRBD2. The germline CDR1 and CDR2 sequences are SGHTA and FQGTGA. The CDR3 has 15 amino acids. V lost 5 bases, J lost 4 bases, and 7 bases stayed unmatched. This CDR3 reads CASSAGGAGKNIQYF. The CDR3 coding sequence is TGTGCCAGCAGCGCCGGGGGGGCCGGAAAAAACATTCAGTACTTC. The full variable domain, with the rest looked up from reference TRBV7-3 and TRBJ2-4, is GAGVSQTPSNKVTEKGKYVELRCDPISGHTALYWYRQSLGQGPEFLIYFQGTGAADDSGLPNDRFFAVRPEGSVSTLKIQRTERGDSAVYLCASSAGGAGKNIQYFGAGTRLSVL.

This chain connects TRBV30 to TRBJ2-5, with unresolved D. The germline CDR1 and CDR2 sequences are GTSNPN and SVGIG (reference sequence). This CDR3 contains 14 residues. Deletions cut 0 bases from V and 2 bases from J, with 10 bases between. The CDR3 spells CAWSVVGPQETQYF. CDR3 coding DNA: TGTGCCTGGAGTGTAGTGGGCCCGCAAGAGACCCAGTACTTC.

The V gene is TRBV30, the J gene TRBJ2-5; perhaps D is TRBD1 or TRBD2 (5 bases each). The CDR3 has 15 amino acids. Germline CDR1 GTSNPN, CDR2 SVGIG (reference sequence). V was clipped by 0 bases and J by 1 base, with 12 bases between them. CDR3 sequence reads: CAWSVQEALQETQYF. The CDR3 bases are TGTGCCTGGAGTGTACAGGAGGCCCTCCAAGAGACCCAGTACTTC.

This clone was detected a few times. V usage is TRBV7-3 and J usage is TRBJ2-6; perhaps TRBD1 as D (5 bases). The CDR3 loop spans 15 amino acids. The germline V and J ends were trimmed by 1 base and 2 bases, with 6 bases remaining between them. The germline gives CDR1 SGHTA, CDR2 FQGTGA. In DNA, the CDR3 is TGTGCCAGCAGCTTAAGACAGCCTGGGGCCAACGTCCTGACTTTC. Translated: CASSLRQPGANVLTF.

The chain couples TRBV30 to TRBJ1-2, with no clear D. With 4 bases removed from V and 0 bases from J, the gap between germline ends came to 9 bases. The CDR3 is 13 residues long. CDR1 is GTSNPN, CDR2 SVGIG, per germline (reference sequence). The CDR3 region has the DNA TGTGCCTGGAATTTTTTGACTAACTATGGCTACACCTTC. Amino acids: CAWNFLTNYGYTF.

This rearrangement joins TRBV2 to TRBJ2-4, with D unresolved. This CDR3 has 16 residues. V lost 1 base and J 1 base, leaving 11 bases between the germline ends. The germline V gene encodes CDR1 SNHLY and CDR2 FYNNEI. This CDR3 is CASSEGELGAKNIQYF. The CDR3 DNA follows: TGTGCCAGCAGTGAAGGTGAACTTGGGGCCAAAAACATTCAGTACTTC.